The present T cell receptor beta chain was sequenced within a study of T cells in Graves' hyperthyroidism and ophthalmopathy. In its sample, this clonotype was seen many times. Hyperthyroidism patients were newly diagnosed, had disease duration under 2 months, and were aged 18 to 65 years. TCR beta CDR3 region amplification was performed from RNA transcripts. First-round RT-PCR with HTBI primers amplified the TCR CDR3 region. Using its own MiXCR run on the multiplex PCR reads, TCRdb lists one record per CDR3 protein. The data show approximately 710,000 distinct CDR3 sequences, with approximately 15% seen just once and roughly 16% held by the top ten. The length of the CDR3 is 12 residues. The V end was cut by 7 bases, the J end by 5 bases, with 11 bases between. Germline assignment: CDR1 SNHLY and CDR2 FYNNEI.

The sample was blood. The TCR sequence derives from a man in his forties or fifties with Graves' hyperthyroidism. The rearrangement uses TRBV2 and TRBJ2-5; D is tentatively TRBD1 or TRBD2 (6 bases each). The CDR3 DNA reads TGTGCCAGCACCGGGGGCCTGGAGACCCAGTACTTC. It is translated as CASTGGLETQYF.